This TCR beta chain comes out of a study of blood T cell repertoires in COVID-19. Turning to the study itself: COVID-19 samples from acute and convalescent phases originated in the United States, Italy and Spain. In each case, the material was cDNA or gDNA derived from T cells, B-cell-depleted T cells, or PBMCs.

V was shortened by 0 bases and J by 5 bases, with 10 bases between the two germline ends. From germline, CDR1 is MGHRA and CDR2 YSYEKL. The CDR3 length is 15 residues. How the authors handled the data: The authors estimated nucleated cell counts from reference gene primer amplification. Profiling relied on immunoSEQ multiplex PCR, and the TCRdb table lists in-frame clones only, not all of them. The D gene and trimming were derived from the DNA, and the V and J assignments and clone size from that table. The data contain about 160,000 clones, around 80% of them singletons. Sequencing input: peripheral blood. The chain recombines TRBV4-1 with TRBJ2-2, with D unresolved. The TCR was taken from a human donor with acute or convalescent COVID-19. The donor label of this sample is uncertain. The CDR3 reads CASSQDPGLTGELFF. The CDR3 nucleotides read TGCGCCAGCAGCCAAGACCCAGGCTTAACCGGGGAGCTGTTTTTT.